The next 2 T cell receptor beta chains were all read from a single sample in a study of post-analysis software for immune sequencing data. Their specific antigens are unknown. Findings of the study overall: Patients showed TRBV5-6, TRBV5-1 and TRBV20-1 among 4 or 5 TRBV segments more frequent than in controls.

Unique-molecular-identifier-tagged TCR beta cDNA libraries were used. Via MiXCR, TCRdb re-called the PCR reads, giving one row per CDR3 protein. The table lists about 430,000 distinct CDR3 sequences, 39% of them singletons. Material: blood. The receptors stem from a girl aged 2-10 years with multiple sclerosis.

This clonotype was counted between two and nine times. V gene TRBV7-2 combines with J gene TRBJ2-1; 9 bases align to TRBD1. Losses at the gene ends were 6 bases for V and 4 bases for J; bases not matched to a gene: 7. CDR1 and CDR2 (germline): SGHTA, FQGNSA. The CDR3 has 15 amino acids. For the CDR3, the DNA is TGTGCCAGCAGTTACGGGACAGGGAAATACAATGAGCAGTTCTTC. It is translated as CASSYGTGKYNEQFF.

The chain links TRBV20-1 to TRBJ1-2; D is undetermined. Trimming took 1 base from V and 4 from J, leaving 13 bases between them. The CDR3 length is 14 residues. Germline lookup yields CDR1 DFQATT and CDR2 SNEGSKA (reference sequence). The chain's CDR3 is CSARVQETVYGYTF. The DNA of the CDR3 is TGCAGTGCTAGAGTTCAGGAAACAGTCTATGGCTACACCTTC.